This T cell receptor (beta chain) was recovered during a study of blood T cell repertoires in COVID-19. Study in general: The United States, Italy and Spain provided the acute and convalescent COVID-19 samples. Nucleic acid was either cDNA or gDNA, and it came from T cells, B-cell-depleted T cells, or PBMCs.

The junction had 4 bases not matched to a gene; V was cut back by 10 bases and J by 2 bases. There are 13 residues in the CDR3. From germline, CDR1 is SNHLY and CDR2 FYNNEI. Per the original methods: Amplification from reference gene primers served as the basis for estimated nucleated cell counts. Libraries were prepared by immunoSEQ multiplex PCR; TCRdb keeps only in-frame clonotypes and omits some of them. The V and J calls and clone size were taken over from that table, and D and trimming were inferred from the DNA. This repertoire shows about 86,000 clones, roughly 86% found once; its top ten account for 0.95% to 1.5%.

This chain joins TRBV2 and TRBJ1-5, with 8 bases matching TRBD1. The TCR originated in a woman older than 75 with acute or convalescent COVID-19. Sequenced material: peripheral blood. The CDR3 protein is CATSGQGNQPQHF. CDR3 in DNA: TGTGCCACCTCGGGACAGGGCAATCAGCCCCAGCATTTT.